This TCR beta chain stems from a study of beta chain features in type 1 diabetes. Overall study findings and caveats: Among patients with Type 1 diabetes, TCRB CDR3s were moderately but significantly shorter in every one of the four CD4+ subsets.

Averaging around 120 mL, one heparinised blood draw came from each individual donor. This clone has just a few counts. As yet, its antigen is unknown. Other DNA sequences from this sample encode an identical CDR3 as well. TCRB transcripts that were expressed got sequenced, as all of the isolated RNA had been reverse transcribed. Measured with immunoSEQ multiplex PCR; TCRdb has only the in-frame clones, and not every one. The repertoire holds some 130,000 clones, with 7% to 10% as singletons. Germline CDR1 reads SGDLS; CDR2 reads YYNGEE. Trimming at V came to 2 bases and at J to 5 bases, leaving 3 bases not matched to a gene. The CDR3 has 13 residues.

The sample comprised central memory CD4+ T cells from blood. The chain is built from TRBV9 and TRBJ2-5; 7 bases are shared with TRBD1. The origin of this receptor is a man aged 30 to 45 with type 1 diabetes. The CDR3 loop reads CASSVRGQETQYF. DNA of the CDR3: TGTGCCAGCAGCGTTCGGGGACAGGAGACCCAGTACTTC.